A single sample gave rise to the 3 T cell receptor beta chains below, sequenced in a study of OX40 agonist ivuxolimab in advanced cancers. Using immunoSEQ multiplex PCR, the repertoire was profiled, and TCRdb retains in-frame clones only, with some absent. This table holds about 73,000 clones, about nine tenths found once. Sequences were derived from CD4+ or CD8+ T cells sorted from blood, sampled in a trial of the OX40 agonist ivuxolimab. These receptor sequences come from an adult with an advanced solid tumor such as melanoma, head and neck, liver or kidney cancer.

The chain carries TRBV5-6 and TRBJ2-3, with D unclear. The CDR3 is 14 residues long. Trimming took 2 bases from V and 1 from J, leaving 8 bases between them. Germline CDR1 reads SGHDT; CDR2 reads YYEEEE. The CDR3 loop reads CASSFSWGTDTQYF. The DNA for the CDR3 is TGTGCCAGCAGCTTTTCCTGGGGCACAGATACGCAGTATTTT. The full variable domain, its missing parts supplied by reference TRBV5-6 and TRBJ2-3, is DAGVTQSPTHLIKTRGQQVTLRCSPKSGHDTVSWYQQALGQGPQFIFQYYEEEERQRGNFPDRFSGHQFPNYSSELNVNALLLGDSALYLCASSFSWGTDTQYFGPGTRLTVL.

The genes are TRBV9 and TRBJ2-3, with D perhaps TRBD2 (5 bases). Trimming left V 1 base short and J 2 bases short, with 11 bases between. This CDR3 is built from 15 residues. The germline V gene has CDR1 SGDLS and CDR2 YYNGEE. The CDR3 region has the DNA TGTGCCAGCAGCGTATATGGCGGGCACACAGATACGCAGTATTTT. This encodes CASSVYGGHTDTQYF.

J is TRBJ2-2 and V is TRBV25-1, with D unclear. Trimming removed 4 bases at V and 7 bases at J, with 7 bases between. In germline, CDR1 is MGHDK, CDR2 SYGVNS. CDR3 length: 12 residues. The CDR3 sequence is CASSVQVGELFF. The CDR3 DNA is TGTGCCAGCAGTGTTCAGGTCGGGGAGCTGTTTTTT.